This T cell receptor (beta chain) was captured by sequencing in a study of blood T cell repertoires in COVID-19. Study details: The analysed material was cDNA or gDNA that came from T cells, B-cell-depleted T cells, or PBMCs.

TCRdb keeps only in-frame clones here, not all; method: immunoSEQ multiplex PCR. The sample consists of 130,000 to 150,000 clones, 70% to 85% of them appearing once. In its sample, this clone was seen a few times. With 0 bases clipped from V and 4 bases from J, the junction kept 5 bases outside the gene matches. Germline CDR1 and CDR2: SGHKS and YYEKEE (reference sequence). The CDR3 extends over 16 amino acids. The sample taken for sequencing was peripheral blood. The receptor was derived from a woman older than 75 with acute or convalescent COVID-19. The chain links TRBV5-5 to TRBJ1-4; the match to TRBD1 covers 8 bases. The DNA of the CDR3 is TGTGCCAGCAGCTTGGAGCAGGGGGCAGGTAATGAAAAACTGTTTTTT. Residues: CASSLEQGAGNEKLFF.